The source of this T cell receptor beta chain is a study of Graves' ophthalmopathy and Graves' hyperthyroidism. Overall study: Peripheral blood was gathered at first diagnosis, ahead of any treatment whatsoever.

For this clonotype: What it binds is not known.

CDR3 regions of TCR beta were amplified from RNA transcripts. The workflow started with a first-round RT-PCR run with HTBI primers and then moved on to a second-round multiplex PCR. TCRdb re-derived calls from the multiplex PCR reads in MiXCR, one entry per CDR3 protein. In the table there are about 220,000 distinct CDR3 sequences, roughly a fifth of which are singletons. V lost 6 bases and J lost 3; bases outside the gene matches: 17. Germline loops: CDR1 MDHEN, CDR2 SYDVKM. The CDR3 covers 17 residues. Study-wide findings and caveats: Detection in blood was also observed for most expanded thyroid clonotypes above 0.001 frequency. A classifier, a 13-signature model, separated ophthalmopathy from stable hyperthyroidism with approximately 88% sensitivity and over 70% specificity.

The sequencing sample was made of peripheral blood. This sequence joins TRBV28 and TRBJ2-7; 7 bases match TRBD2. This TCR was sampled from a woman aged 45-60 years with Graves' ophthalmopathy. This CDR3 reads CASSPPSGRTRVYEQYF. Written as DNA, the CDR3 is TGTGCCAGCAGCCCCCCTAGCGGCCGTACCCGTGTCTACGAGCAGTACTTC.